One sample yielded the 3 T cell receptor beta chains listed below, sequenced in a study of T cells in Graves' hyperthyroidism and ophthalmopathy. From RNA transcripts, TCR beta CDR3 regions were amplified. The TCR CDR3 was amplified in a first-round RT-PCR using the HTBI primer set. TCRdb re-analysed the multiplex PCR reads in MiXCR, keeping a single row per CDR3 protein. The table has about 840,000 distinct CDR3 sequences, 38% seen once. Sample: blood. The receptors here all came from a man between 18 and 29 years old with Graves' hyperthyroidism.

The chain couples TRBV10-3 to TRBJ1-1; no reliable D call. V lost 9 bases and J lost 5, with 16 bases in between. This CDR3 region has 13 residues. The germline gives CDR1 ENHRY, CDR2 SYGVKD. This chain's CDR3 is CAIKSGMRTEAFF. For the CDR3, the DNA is TGTGCCATAAAGTCGGGGATGAGAACTGAAGCTTTCTTT.

As DNA, the CDR3 is TGTGCCAGCAGCTTGAGCAGGCGGAACACTGAAGCTTTCTTT. As protein: CASSLSRRNTEAFF. The gene calls are TRBV7-9 and TRBJ1-1; no firm D call. The V gene's germline CDR1 is SEHNR and CDR2 FQNEAQ (reference sequence). V was pared by 3 bases and J by 1 base, with 9 bases between. CDR3 length: 14 amino acids.

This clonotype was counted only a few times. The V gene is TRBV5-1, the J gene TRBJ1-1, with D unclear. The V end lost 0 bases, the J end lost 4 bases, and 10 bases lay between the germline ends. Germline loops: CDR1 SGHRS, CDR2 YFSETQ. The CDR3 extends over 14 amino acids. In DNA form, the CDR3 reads TGCGCCAGCAGCTTGGACTCGACGCTCACTGAAGCTTTCTTT. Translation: CASSLDSTLTEAFF.